The 21 T cell receptor beta chains presented below share a single source sample, sequenced in a study of immune heterogeneity within non-small cell lung tumors. It was a multiplex PCR that amplified TCR beta CDR3, with 32 V and 13 J primers. One entry per CDR3 protein, called by TCRdb with MiXCR from the multiplex PCR reads. The sample has fewer than 25,000 distinct CDR3 sequences, about 30% seen once. Per sample, 600 ng of bulk tumor genomic DNA was the template used. Several widely spaced biopsies per primary tumor were taken during surgery. Samples came from untreated patients having curative surgery for newly diagnosed non-small cell lung cancer. Sample: lung tumor tissue. The receptors originated from a man aged 40-49 years with non-small cell lung cancer.

This chain connects TRBV10-3 to TRBJ2-5; 11 positions match TRBD1. The V and J ends lost 5 bases and 3 bases, in that order; junction bases with no gene match: 5. The CDR3 length is 15 residues. Germline V lookup: CDR1 ENHRY, CDR2 SYGVKD. CDR3 loop: CAISIGQGAKETQYF. In DNA form, the CDR3 reads TGTGCCATCAGTATAGGACAGGGGGCTAAAGAGACCCAGTACTTC.

Sample share makes this clonotype medium-sized. The chain couples TRBV24-1 to TRBJ2-1, with 9 positions matching TRBD1. Germline CDR1 reads KGHDR; CDR2 reads SFDVKD. V dropped 5 bases and J dropped 5; count of bases not matched to a gene: 6. The CDR3 covers 15 residues. Here the CDR3 reads CATSVDRGRHNEQFF. CDR3 in DNA: TGTGCCACCAGTGTGGACAGGGGAAGGCACAATGAGCAGTTCTTC.

The chain uses TRBV13 and TRBJ1-6; no firm D call. CDR1 is PRHDT and CDR2 is FYEKMQ in the germline V gene (reference sequence). V shed 1 base and J shed 8 bases, with 12 bases lying between them. CDR3 size: 15 residues. DNA of the CDR3: TGTGCCAGCAGCTTAGATGGGAAATTGTATTCACCCCTCCACTTT. Its translation: CASSLDGKLYSPLHF.

The chain couples TRBV5-1 to TRBJ2-7; 9 bases agree with TRBD2. The CDR3 loop spans 17 amino acids. Germline V gives CDR1 SGHRS, CDR2 YFSETQ. Unmatched junction bases numbered 9, after V lost 0 bases and J lost 2 bases. For the CDR3, the DNA is TGCGCCAGCAGCTTGGGCCCCGTGACTAGCGGTACCTACGAGCAGTACTTC. It codes for CASSLGPVTSGTYEQYF. Using reference TRBV5-1 and TRBJ2-7 for the parts outside the CDR3, the full variable domain is KAGVTQTPRYLIKTRGQQVTLSCSPISGHRSVSWYQQTPGQGLQFLFEYFSETQRNKGNFPGRFSGRQFSNSRSEMNVSTLELGDSALYLCASSLGPVTSGTYEQYFGPGTRLTVT.

In this sample, this clonotype turned up many times. V is TRBV4-1 and J is TRBJ2-1; D unresolved. The germline V and J ends were trimmed by 0 bases and 9 bases, with 15 bases remaining between them. Germline CDR1 is MGHRA and CDR2 is YSYEKL. This CDR3 has 15 residues. In DNA form, the CDR3 reads TGCGCCAGCAGCCAAGAGGCCCGCGGCGTGGGTGAGCAGTTCTTC. Protein: CASSQEARGVGEQFF.

By its share, this clonotype is medium-sized. The chain is built from TRBV19 and TRBJ2-7, with D perhaps TRBD1 (5 bases). The V end was cut by 0 bases, the J end by 3 bases, with 6 bases between. The CDR3 sequence is 13 residues long. From germline, CDR1 is LNHDA and CDR2 SQIVND (reference sequence). The CDR3 DNA sequence: TGTGCCAGTAGTATAGATCAGGGCTACGAGCAGTACTTC. It yields the protein CASSIDQGYEQYF.

Points on this clonotype: This may arise from a read error, as a much more abundant clone is one base away. The chain couples TRBV2 to TRBJ1-5; the match to TRBD1 covers 10 bases. V shed 7 bases, J shed 5 bases, and the junction held 8 bases outside the gene matches. The germline V gene encodes CDR1 SNHLY and CDR2 FYNNEI. This CDR3 region has 15 residues. CDR3 DNA: TGTGCCAGCAATCGAGACAGGGGGCCGTATCAGCCCCAGCATTTT. Residues: CASNRDRGPYQPQHF.

This clonotype was counted at least ten times. The chain employs TRBV19 and TRBJ1-2; 8 bases agree with TRBD1. CDR3 length: 15 residues. Looked up from germline, CDR1 is LNHDA and CDR2 is SQIVND (reference sequence). The J segment lost 8 bases and the V segment lost 6 bases, leaving 14 bases of the junction unmatched. The CDR3 DNA reads as TGTGCCAGTAGGGGAACACAGGGGGGAGGAGACGGCTACACCTTC. Translating it yields CASRGTQGGGDGYTF. Full variable domain (rest looked up from reference TRBV19 and TRBJ1-2): DGGITQSPKYLFRKEGQNVTLSCEQNLNHDAMYWYRQDPGQGLRLIYYSQIVNDFQKGDIAEGYSVSREKKESFPLTVTSAQKNPTAFYLCASRGTQGGGDGYTFGSGTRLTVV.

This clonotype qualifies as medium-sized. This chain connects TRBV19 to TRBJ2-7, with D perhaps being TRBD1 or TRBD2 (7 bases each). The CDR3 spans 16 residues. Trimming left V 5 bases short and J 2 bases short, with 19 bases between. The germline CDR1 and CDR2 sequences are LNHDA and SQIVND (reference sequence). In DNA, the CDR3 is TGTGCCAGTAGTCCCTGGGGAGGGGGCACTACCTACGAGCAGTACTTC. Translation: CASSPWGGGTTYEQYF.

This clonotype was seen repeatedly, ten times or more. The chain uses TRBV6-4 and TRBJ2-1; D gene ambiguous. In germline, CDR1 is MRHNA, CDR2 SNTAGT. This CDR3 has 16 amino acids. The V end lost 0 bases, the J end lost 0 bases, and 9 bases lay between the germline ends. The CDR3 sequence is CASSDSHVSSYNEQFF. CDR3 DNA: TGTGCCAGCAGTGACTCGCACGTAAGCTCCTACAATGAGCAGTTCTTC.

This rearrangement joins TRBV3-1 to TRBJ2-1, with D tentatively TRBD1 (5 bases). CDR1 is LGHDT, CDR2 YNNKEL, per germline (reference sequence). V lost 5 bases and J lost 9, with 20 bases in between. The CDR3 runs to 15 residues. CDR3 sequence (DNA): TGTGCCAGCAGCTCGGACACGGACCCTATGGTTGAGCAGTTCTTC. Translating it yields CASSSDTDPMVEQFF.

The J gene is TRBJ1-1, the V gene TRBV19, with 7 positions matching TRBD1. Germline values: CDR1 LNHDA, CDR2 SQIVND (reference sequence). The junction had 8 bases not matched to a gene; V was cut back by 7 bases and J by 6 bases. The CDR3 loop spans 13 amino acids. In DNA form, the CDR3 reads TGTGCCAGTACAGGGGGGCGCAGGGCTGAAGCTTTCTTT. Its protein is CASTGGRRAEAFF.

Comment on this clonotype: A much larger clonotype is one base distant, so this may be a read error. Since the CDR3 does not end with the conserved phenylalanine or tryptophan, this likely comes from a read error. The rearrangement joins TRBV5-6 to TRBJ1-6; unclear D gene. CDR3 length equals 15 residues. Per the germline V gene, CDR1 is SGHDT and CDR2 is YYEEEE. Trimming left V 0 bases short and J 6 bases short, with 10 bases between. This chain's CDR3 is CASSLARRSNSPLHL. The CDR3 nucleotides read TGTGCCAGCAGCTTGGCCCGACGAAGTAATTCACCCCTCCACCTT.

This clonotype was observed a few times. The CDR3 DNA sequence: TGCAGTGCTAGAGGGCGGGGCGGCACAGATACGCAGTATTTT. It specifies CSARGRGGTDTQYF. V is TRBV20-1 and J is TRBJ2-3, with D possibly TRBD2 on 6 matching bases. The germline V and J ends were trimmed by 1 base and 1 base, with 9 bases remaining between them. Germline assignment: CDR1 DFQATT and CDR2 SNEGSKA (reference sequence). There are 14 residues in the CDR3.

This clonotype was recorded at least ten times. This chain joins TRBV7-9 and TRBJ1-3; 9 bases fit TRBD1. Germline CDR1 SEHNR, CDR2 FQNEAQ (reference sequence). V was clipped by 1 base and J by 0 bases; unmatched bases: 10. The CDR3 runs to 19 residues. The CDR3 protein is CASSLGGLQGAFSGNTIYF. In nucleotides, the CDR3 is TGTGCCAGCAGCTTAGGGGGATTACAGGGGGCCTTCTCTGGAAACACCATATATTTT.

The chain links TRBV18 to TRBJ1-1, with 7 nucleotides matching TRBD1. Germline CDR1 and CDR2: KGHSH and LQKENI. V trimming: 2 bases; J trimming: 4 bases; junction bases outside the gene matches: 7. This CDR3 contains 15 residues. The CDR3 DNA reads as TGTGCCAGCTCACCAAGACAGGGAGAGGGCACTGAAGCTTTCTTT. Translated, it gives CASSPRQGEGTEAFF.

The chain combines TRBV18 with TRBJ2-3; weak D call: TRBD1 (5 bases). Trimming cost V 3 bases and J 2 bases, with 12 bases left between them. The CDR3 spans 15 residues. Per the germline V gene, CDR1 is KGHSH and CDR2 is LQKENI. In nucleotides, the CDR3 is TGTGCCAGCTCACCGGGGCGGCCTCCCACAGATACGCAGTATTTT. Translation gives CASSPGRPPTDTQYF.

Comment on this clonotype: A read error may produce the germline difference seen at one junction end. The chain recombines TRBV11-2 with TRBJ1-4; D ambiguous. Looked up from germline, CDR1 is SGHAT and CDR2 is FQNNGV. The CDR3 is 12 residues long. DNA for the CDR3: TGTGCCAACAGCTTGAATGGGGAAAAACTGTTTTTT. This gives the protein CANSLNGEKLFF. Using reference TRBV11-2 and TRBJ1-4 for the parts outside the CDR3, the full variable domain is EAGVAQSPRYKIIEKRQSVAFWCNPISGHATLYWYQQILGQGPKLLIQFQNNGVVDDSQLPKDRFSAERLKGVDSTLKIQPAKLEDSAVYLCANSLNGEKLFFGSGTQLSVL.

For this clonotype: A read error is possible here, since a much larger clone lies one base away. V usage is TRBV20-1 and J usage is TRBJ2-7; no definite D call. The CDR3 is made up of 14 amino acids. CDR1 is DFQATT, CDR2 SNEGSKA, per germline (reference sequence). V was shortened by 5 bases and J by 0 bases, with 14 bases between the two germline ends. The chain's CDR3 is CSAQRIAYSYEQYF. The CDR3 DNA follows: TGCAGTGCTCAGAGAATAGCCTACTCCTACGAGCAGTACTTC.

The chain is built from TRBV6-1 and TRBJ1-4, with unresolved D. The V end was cut by 5 bases, the J end by 8 bases, with 18 bases between. From germline, CDR1 is MNHNS and CDR2 SASEGT. CDR3 size: 15 residues. CDR3 sequence: CASSSYATVPEKLFF. In DNA, the CDR3 is TGTGCCAGCAGTTCATATGCTACAGTACCCGAAAAACTGTTTTTT.

This clonotype was counted many times. CDR3 amino acids: CATPGQGREQYF. The DNA for the CDR3 is TGTGCCACCCCGGGACAGGGCCGCGAGCAGTACTTC. The chain uses TRBV30 and TRBJ2-7; 9 bases match TRBD1. The germline gives CDR1 GTSNPN, CDR2 SVGIG (reference sequence). V shed 8 bases and J 6 bases; nucleotides not matched to a gene: 8. There are 12 residues in the CDR3.